Following are 25 T cell receptor beta chains from one sample sequenced in a study of cytotoxic CD8 clonotypes in ibrutinib-treated CLL. The protocol was immunoSEQ multiplex PCR, while the TCRdb copy is restricted to in-frame clones and leaves out a portion. Of 250,000 to 350,000 clones listed, roughly 76% were seen once; the top ten hold roughly 6%. The source was PBMCs, collected at disease progression, from a patient treated with ibrutinib. These receptors all stem from a human donor with chronic lymphocytic leukemia.

The chain links TRBV5-1 to TRBJ1-6, with TRBD1 matching over 8 bases. Germline values: CDR1 SGHRS, CDR2 YFSETQ. The CDR3 has 13 amino acids. The V gene end was trimmed by 4 bases and the J gene end by 10 bases; junction bases not matched to a gene: 4. Written as DNA, the CDR3 is TGCGCCAGCAGCCCAGGGGGCCGGTCACCCCTCCACTTT. It specifies CASSPGGRSPLHF. Using reference TRBV5-1 and TRBJ1-6 for the parts outside the CDR3, the full variable domain is KAGVTQTPRYLIKTRGQQVTLSCSPISGHRSVSWYQQTPGQGLQFLFEYFSETQRNKGNFPGRFSGRQFSNSRSEMNVSTLELGDSALYLCASSPGGRSPLHFGNGTRLTVT.

The V call is TRBV29-1, the J call TRBJ1-2; 9 bases map to TRBD1. V lost 7 bases and J lost 4; bases outside the gene matches: 7. This CDR3 has 13 amino acids. CDR1 is SQVTM and CDR2 is ANQGSEA in the germline V gene. The CDR3 sequence is CSAGQGIGYGYTF. In DNA form, the CDR3 reads TGCAGCGCGGGACAGGGTATTGGCTATGGCTACACCTTC. Combining the CDR3 with reference TRBV29-1 and TRBJ1-2 gives the whole variable domain SAVISQKPSRDICQRGTSLTIQCQVDSQVTMMFWYRQQPGQSLTLIATANQGSEATYESGFVIDKFPISRPNLTFSTLTVSNMSPEDSSIYLCSAGQGIGYGYTFGSGTRLTVV.

The rearrangement links TRBV7-3 to TRBJ1-5; D remains unclear. Germline V gene data show CDR1 as SGHTA and CDR2 as FQGTGA. Trimming stripped 5 bases from V and 6 bases from J, with 11 bases between. The CDR3 length is 13 residues. CDR3 in DNA: TGTGCCAGCAGCCGTACTAAGGGTCAGCCCCAGCATTTT. It codes for CASSRTKGQPQHF.

This clone appeared a single time. The chain carries TRBV10-3 and TRBJ2-3; the D gene is possibly TRBD2 (5 bases). Trimming took off 2 bases at V and 0 bases at J, with 12 bases between the two ends. Per the germline V gene, CDR1 is ENHRY and CDR2 is SYGVKD. The CDR3 has 16 residues. The CDR3 DNA follows: TGTGCCATCAGTGAGGGTGGGAGCGGTAGCACAGATACGCAGTATTTT. Protein product: CAISEGGSGSTDTQYF.

The rearrangement uses TRBV2 and TRBJ1-2, with a possible D match to TRBD1 (6 bases). Trimming cost V 6 bases and J 8 bases, with 10 bases left between them. The germline CDR1 and CDR2 sequences are SNHLY and FYNNEI. CDR3 size: 11 residues. CDR3 protein: CASRRDIGYTF. The CDR3 DNA reads as TGTGCCAGCAGGCGGGACATAGGCTACACCTTC.

This clone was found once. V usage is TRBV9 and J usage is TRBJ2-1; 8 bases map to TRBD2. The V gene end was trimmed by 1 base and the J gene end by 5 bases; junction bases not matched to a gene: 11. Germline CDR1 and CDR2: SGDLS and YYNGEE. This CDR3 region has 17 residues. The CDR3 here is CASSVTPHTSGHNEQFF. CDR3 DNA sequence: TGTGCCAGCAGCGTAACCCCACACACTAGCGGCCACAATGAGCAGTTCTTC.

The chain recombines TRBV6-5 with TRBJ2-5; D remains unclear. This CDR3 is 13 amino acids long. V lost 2 bases, J lost 7 bases, and 11 bases lay in between. Germline loops: CDR1 MNHEY, CDR2 SVGAGI. The CDR3 is CASSYDPKGTQYF. The CDR3, as DNA: TGTGCCAGCAGTTACGACCCTAAAGGGACCCAGTACTTC.

This clone was seen a single time. The chain uses TRBV6-6 and TRBJ1-6, with 10 bases aligning to TRBD1. This CDR3 region has 15 residues. Germline CDR1 reads MNHNY; CDR2 reads SVGAGI (reference sequence). Losses at the gene ends were 2 bases for V and 9 bases for J; bases not matched to a gene: 4. The CDR3 region is CASSYLDRGGSPLHF. CDR3 nucleotide sequence: TGTGCCAGCAGTTACCTGGACAGGGGGGGTTCACCCCTCCACTTT.

The chain carries TRBV27 and TRBJ1-1; D ambiguous. CDR3 length: 12 residues. V was clipped by 6 bases and J by 0 bases, with 5 bases between them. In germline, CDR1 is MNHEY, CDR2 SMNVEV (reference sequence). The CDR3 here is CASSTLNTEAFF. CDR3 DNA: TGTGCCAGCAGCACCCTGAACACTGAAGCTTTCTTT.

CDR3 sequence: CAISTGAQPQHF. The CDR3 DNA reads as TGTGCCATCAGTACAGGGGCCCAGCCCCAGCATTTT. The rearrangement joins TRBV10-3 to TRBJ1-5; 7 bases line up with TRBD1. The CDR3 is 12 residues long. J was trimmed by 7 bases and V by 5 bases; bases with no gene match: 2. Per germline, CDR1 ENHRY and CDR2 SYGVKD.

The chain uses TRBV19 and TRBJ2-7, with no clear D. Germline values: CDR1 LNHDA, CDR2 SQIVND (reference sequence). CDR3 length equals 14 residues. V shed 4 bases and J shed 3 bases, with 13 bases lying between them. The CDR3 spells CASSNARASYEQYF. The CDR3 DNA is TGTGCCAGTAGTAACGCCCGGGCCAGCTACGAGCAGTACTTC.

The J gene is TRBJ1-2, the V gene TRBV28; 8 nucleotides line up with TRBD1. Trimming took 3 bases from V and 4 from J; bases not matched to a gene: 16. CDR1 is MDHEN, CDR2 SYDVKM, per germline. CDR3 length: 18 amino acids. CDR3 sequence: CASSFARQGAKKVYGYTF. In nucleotides, the CDR3 is TGTGCCAGCAGTTTTGCTCGGCAGGGGGCGAAGAAGGTCTATGGCTACACCTTC.

The V call is TRBV11-2, the J call TRBJ2-2; 9 bases are shared with TRBD1. Germline V lookup: CDR1 SGHAT, CDR2 FQNNGV. The CDR3 is made up of 15 amino acids. Trimming at V came to 8 bases and at J to 4 bases, leaving 8 bases not matched to a gene. CDR3 amino acids: CASRRGTGITGELFF. In nucleotides, the CDR3 is TGTGCCAGCCGCAGGGGGACAGGGATCACCGGGGAGCTGTTTTTT.

The chain uses TRBV19 and TRBJ1-1; D gene uncertain. V gave up 5 bases and J gave up 1 base, with 8 bases separating them. The CDR3 contains 13 residues. Germline CDR1 is LNHDA and CDR2 is SQIVND (reference sequence). The CDR3 coding sequence is TGTGCCAGTAGTTCAACGGCGAACACTGAAGCTTTCTTT. Encoded protein: CASSSTANTEAFF.

A few counts support this clone. V usage is TRBV27 and J usage is TRBJ2-1; unclear D gene. CDR1 and CDR2 (germline): MNHEY, SMNVEV (reference sequence). CDR3 length: 14 amino acids. V was cut by 4 bases and J by 2 bases, with 9 bases left in between. As DNA, the CDR3 is TGTGCCAGCAGTTCTAACGCAGCCTACAATGAGCAGTTCTTC. Its protein product is CASSSNAAYNEQFF.

The chain couples TRBV29-1 to TRBJ2-7; 7 bases line up with TRBD2. Germline loops: CDR1 SQVTM, CDR2 ANQGSEA. Germline trimming cut 7 bases from V and 0 bases from J; bases unmatched to any gene: 9. This CDR3 is 14 amino acids long. This CDR3 reads CSAFLAESSYEQYF. The CDR3 nucleotides are TGCAGCGCTTTTCTAGCGGAAAGCTCCTACGAGCAGTACTTC.

This chain links TRBV29-1 with TRBJ2-3; the match to TRBD2 covers 7 bases. The CDR3 length is 15 residues. The V gene's germline CDR1 is SQVTM and CDR2 ANQGSEA. V trimming: 3 bases; J trimming: 6 bases; junction bases outside the gene matches: 12. The CDR3 sequence: CSVETRLAGDDTQYF. In DNA form, the CDR3 reads TGCAGCGTTGAGACTAGACTAGCAGGAGACGATACGCAGTATTTT.

As regards this clone: This CDR3 is also generated by other DNA sequences in the sample. The V call is TRBV29-1, the J call TRBJ2-5; possibly TRBD2 for D (6 bases). V was trimmed by 4 bases and J by 1 base, leaving 7 bases between them. CDR3 length equals 12 residues. CDR1 is SQVTM, CDR2 ANQGSEA, per germline. The CDR3 nucleotides are TGCAGCGTTGGGAGGGTCCAAGAGACCCAGTACTTC. It specifies CSVGRVQETQYF.

This clone appeared a single time. The V call is TRBV5-6, the J call TRBJ2-7, with TRBD1 identical over 9 bases. Germline CDR1 and CDR2: SGHDT and YYEEEE. With V trimmed by 4 bases and J by 3 bases, 11 bases remained unmatched. CDR3 length equals 16 residues. The CDR3 sequence is CASSQTGQGRVYEQYF. DNA of the CDR3: TGTGCCAGCAGCCAGACGGGACAGGGTAGGGTCTACGAGCAGTACTTC.

This clone has only one observation. The chain joins TRBV9 to TRBJ1-2, with D possibly TRBD1 on 6 matching bases. With 4 bases removed from V and 4 bases from J, the gap between germline ends came to 17 bases. This CDR3 spans 15 amino acids. The germline V gene encodes CDR1 SGDLS and CDR2 YYNGEE. The CDR3 loop reads CASSPTGYGIYGYTF. The DNA of the CDR3 is TGTGCCAGCAGCCCAACAGGGTACGGGATCTATGGCTACACCTTC.

The chain couples TRBV18 to TRBJ1-2; D perhaps matches TRBD1 (6 bases). V was cut by 0 bases and J by 9 bases, with 11 bases left in between. CDR3 length: 13 amino acids. The germline V gene encodes CDR1 KGHSH and CDR2 LQKENI. DNA for the CDR3: TGTGCCAGCTCACCACCTCAGGGGTATCGCTACACCTTC. Its protein product is CASSPPQGYRYTF. Complete variable domain (other parts from reference TRBV18 and TRBJ1-2): NAGVMQNPRHLVRRRGQEARLRCSPMKGHSHVYWYRQLPEEGLKFMVYLQKENIIDESGMPKERFSAEFPKEGPSILRIQQVVRGDSAAYFCASSPPQGYRYTFGSGTRLTVV.

This clone was seen once. The rearrangement joins TRBV10-3 to TRBJ1-2; D ambiguous. The CDR3 covers 14 residues. Germline V gene lookup returns CDR1 ENHRY and CDR2 SYGVKD. The V gene lost 10 bases and the J gene lost 1 base, with 16 bases spanning the gap. The CDR3 sequence is CATKTDLLNYGYTF. The CDR3 bases are TGTGCCACTAAAACGGACCTTCTTAACTATGGCTACACCTTC.

This clone occurred once. The J gene is TRBJ1-1, the V gene TRBV19; TRBD1 matches 7 bases. The CDR3 extends over 14 amino acids. CDR1 and CDR2 from the germline V gene are LNHDA and SQIVND (reference sequence). The ends lost 1 base at V and 6 bases at J; junction bases unmatched: 5. CDR3 in amino acids: CASSIGQGGSEAFF. The CDR3 region has the DNA TGTGCCAGTAGTATAGGGCAGGGGGGCTCTGAAGCTTTCTTT.

V usage is TRBV7-3 and J usage is TRBJ1-1, with D hard to call. Trimming took 3 bases from V and 1 from J, leaving 6 bases between them. Germline CDR1 reads SGHTA; CDR2 reads FQGTGA. CDR3 size: 13 residues. CDR3 protein: CASSFRQNTEAFF. The CDR3 bases are TGTGCCAGCAGCTTCCGACAGAACACTGAAGCTTTCTTT.

This chain joins TRBV6-5 and TRBJ1-1, with unresolved D. This CDR3 has 15 residues. The germline V gene has CDR1 MNHEY and CDR2 SVGAGI. V was shortened by 0 bases and J by 3 bases, with 11 bases between the two germline ends. The DNA of the CDR3 is TGTGCCAGCAGTTACTCGGTGGGAATGTACACTGAAGCTTTCTTT. It yields the protein CASSYSVGMYTEAFF.